The entry that follows covers one T cell receptor (beta chain) sequence. This sample was included in a study of control samples from healthy donors and cancer patients. Method: immunoSEQ multiplex PCR; TCRdb's copy keeps in-frame clones and lacks some. The sample has some 130,000 clones, over 80% seen once; the top ten hold 2.1%. The CDR3 runs 14 residues. The germline V and J ends were trimmed by 5 bases and 8 bases, with 18 bases remaining between them. Germline V gives CDR1 MDHEN, CDR2 SYDVKM. J is TRBJ1-2 and V is TRBV28; D perhaps matches TRBD1 (5 bases). This clonotype was sampled from a woman aged 45 to 65 in good health. The sample taken for sequencing was blood. CDR3 sequence: CASSVGEGRGGYTF. CDR3 bases: TGTGCCAGCAGTGTCGGGGAGGGACGGGGAGGCTACACCTTC.